This T cell receptor (beta chain) was sequenced during a study of blood T cells in healthy people across ages. This CDR3 comprises 16 residues. CDR1 KGHSH and CDR2 LQKENI come from the germline V gene. V was pared by 2 bases and J by 0 bases, with 4 bases of the junction left unmatched. For the second PCR, which ran for about 7 to 12 cycles, a sample-barcoded 5' primer and a J-beta primer mix were used. One entry per CDR3 protein results from TCRdb running MiXCR on the 5' RACE reads. The sample lists some 1.4 million distinct CDR3 sequences; 35% to 45% were seen once. Donors ranged from roughly 6 to 90 years old and were healthy Caucasians in Russia.

Sequencing used blood. The clonotype originates from a woman in her late teens or twenties in good health. The gene calls are TRBV18 and TRBJ1-3, with 7 bases fitting TRBD1. The CDR3: CASSPGQASSGNTIYF. The CDR3 DNA reads TGTGCCAGCTCACCAGGACAGGCAAGCTCTGGAAACACCATATATTTT.